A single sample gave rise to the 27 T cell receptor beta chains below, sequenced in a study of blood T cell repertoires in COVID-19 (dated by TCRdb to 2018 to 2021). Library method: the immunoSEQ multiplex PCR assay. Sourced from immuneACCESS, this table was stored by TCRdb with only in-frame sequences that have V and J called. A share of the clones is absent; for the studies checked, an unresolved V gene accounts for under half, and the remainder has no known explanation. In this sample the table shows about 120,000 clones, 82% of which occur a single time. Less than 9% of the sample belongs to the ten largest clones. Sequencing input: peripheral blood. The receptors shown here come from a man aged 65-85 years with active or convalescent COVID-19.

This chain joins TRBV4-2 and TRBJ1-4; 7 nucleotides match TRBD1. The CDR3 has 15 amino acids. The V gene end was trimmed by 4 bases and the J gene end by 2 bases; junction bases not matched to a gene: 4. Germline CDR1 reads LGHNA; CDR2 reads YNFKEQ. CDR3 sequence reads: CASSPTTGTNEKLFF. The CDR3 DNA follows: TGTGCCAGCAGCCCTACGACAGGGACTAATGAAAAACTGTTTTTT.

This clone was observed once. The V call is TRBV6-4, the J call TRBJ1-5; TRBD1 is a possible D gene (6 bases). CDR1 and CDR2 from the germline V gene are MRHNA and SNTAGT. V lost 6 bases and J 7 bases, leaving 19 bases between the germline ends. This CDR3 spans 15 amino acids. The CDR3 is CASRTTGTKGQPQHF. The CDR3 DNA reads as TGTGCCAGCAGGACAACCGGGACAAAGGGCCAGCCCCAGCATTTT.

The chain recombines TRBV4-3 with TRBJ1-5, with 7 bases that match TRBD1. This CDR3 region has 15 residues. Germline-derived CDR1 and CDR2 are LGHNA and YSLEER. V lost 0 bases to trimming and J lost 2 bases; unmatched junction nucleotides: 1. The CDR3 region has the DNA TGCGCCAGCAGCCAAGATGGACAGGGCAATCAGCCCCAGCATTTT. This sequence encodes CASSQDGQGNQPQHF.

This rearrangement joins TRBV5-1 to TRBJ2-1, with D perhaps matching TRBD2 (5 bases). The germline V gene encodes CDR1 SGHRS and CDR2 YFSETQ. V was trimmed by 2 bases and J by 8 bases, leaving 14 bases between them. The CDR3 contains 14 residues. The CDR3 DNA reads TGCGCCAGCAGCTTAAGGAGACTCGGGGATGAGCAGTTCTTC. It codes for CASSLRRLGDEQFF.

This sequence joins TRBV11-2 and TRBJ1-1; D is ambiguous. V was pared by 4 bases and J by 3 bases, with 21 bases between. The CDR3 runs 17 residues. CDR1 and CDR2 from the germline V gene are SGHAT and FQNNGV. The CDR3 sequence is CASSSPGGELAYTEAFF. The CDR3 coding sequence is TGTGCCAGCAGCTCTCCCGGAGGAGAGCTGGCCTACACTGAAGCTTTCTTT.

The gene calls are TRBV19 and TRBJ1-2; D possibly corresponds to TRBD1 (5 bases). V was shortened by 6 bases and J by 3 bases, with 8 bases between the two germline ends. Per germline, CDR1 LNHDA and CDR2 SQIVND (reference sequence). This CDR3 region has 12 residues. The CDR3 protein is CASRTAHYGYTF. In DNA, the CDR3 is TGTGCCAGTAGGACAGCTCACTATGGCTACACCTTC.

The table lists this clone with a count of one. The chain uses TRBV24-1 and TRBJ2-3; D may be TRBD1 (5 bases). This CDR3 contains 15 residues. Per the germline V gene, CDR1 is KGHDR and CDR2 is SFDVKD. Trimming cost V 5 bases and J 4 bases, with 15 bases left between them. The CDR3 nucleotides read TGTGCCACCAGTGGGATTTATCAGGGCGCAGATACGCAGTATTTT. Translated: CATSGIYQGADTQYF.

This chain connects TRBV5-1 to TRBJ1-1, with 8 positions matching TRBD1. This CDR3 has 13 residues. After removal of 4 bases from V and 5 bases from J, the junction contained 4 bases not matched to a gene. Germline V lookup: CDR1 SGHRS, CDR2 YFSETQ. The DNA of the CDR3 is TGCGCCAGCAGCACCGGACAGGGTACTGAAGCTTTCTTT. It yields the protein CASSTGQGTEAFF.

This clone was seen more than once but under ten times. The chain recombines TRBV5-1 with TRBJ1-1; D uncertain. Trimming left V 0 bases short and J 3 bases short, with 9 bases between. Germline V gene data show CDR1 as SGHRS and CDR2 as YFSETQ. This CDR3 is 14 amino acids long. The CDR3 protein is CASSLDSPDTEAFF. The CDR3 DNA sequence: TGCGCCAGCAGCTTGGACTCACCGGACACTGAAGCTTTCTTT.

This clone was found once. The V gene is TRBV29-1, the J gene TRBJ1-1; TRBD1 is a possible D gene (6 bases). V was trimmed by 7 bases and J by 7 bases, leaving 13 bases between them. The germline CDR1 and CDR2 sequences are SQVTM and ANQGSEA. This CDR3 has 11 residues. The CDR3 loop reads CSGPGQYEAFF. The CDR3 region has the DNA TGCAGCGGGCCGGGACAATATGAAGCTTTCTTT.

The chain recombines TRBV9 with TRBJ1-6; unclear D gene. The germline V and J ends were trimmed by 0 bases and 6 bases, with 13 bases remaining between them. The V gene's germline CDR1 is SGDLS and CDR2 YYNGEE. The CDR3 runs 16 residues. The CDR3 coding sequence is TGTGCCAGCAGCGTAGATGGGCCAGGAACTAATTCACCCCTCCACTTT. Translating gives CASSVDGPGTNSPLHF. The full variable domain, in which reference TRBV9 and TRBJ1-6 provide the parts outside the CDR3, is DSGVTQTPKHLITATGQRVTLRCSPRSGDLSVYWYQQSLDQGLQFLIQYYNGEERAKGNILERFSAQQFPDLHSELNLSSLELGDSALYFCASSVDGPGTNSPLHFGNGTRLTVT.

The CDR3 coding sequence is TGTGCCAGCAGTTTACAGGTTAATCAGCCCCAGCATTTT. It yields the protein CASSLQVNQPQHF. The chain employs TRBV12-3 or TRBV12-4 and TRBJ1-5; D is unresolved. The V end lost 2 bases, the J end lost 4 bases, and 6 bases lay between the germline ends. This CDR3 comprises 13 residues.

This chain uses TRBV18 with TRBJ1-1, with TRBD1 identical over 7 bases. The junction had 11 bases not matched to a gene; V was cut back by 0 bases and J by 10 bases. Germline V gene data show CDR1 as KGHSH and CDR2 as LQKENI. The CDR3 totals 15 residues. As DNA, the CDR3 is TGTGCCAGCTCACCACCGGAGCAGGGGGGTTATTTAGCTTTCTTT. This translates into CASSPPEQGGYLAFF.

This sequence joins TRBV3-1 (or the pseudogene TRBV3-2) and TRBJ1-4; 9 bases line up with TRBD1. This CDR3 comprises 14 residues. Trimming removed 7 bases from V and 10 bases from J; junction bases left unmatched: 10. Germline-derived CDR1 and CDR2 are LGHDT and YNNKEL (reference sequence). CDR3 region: CASKGDRAPGKLFF. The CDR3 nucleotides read TGTGCCAGCAAGGGGGACAGGGCGCCAGGAAAACTGTTTTTT.

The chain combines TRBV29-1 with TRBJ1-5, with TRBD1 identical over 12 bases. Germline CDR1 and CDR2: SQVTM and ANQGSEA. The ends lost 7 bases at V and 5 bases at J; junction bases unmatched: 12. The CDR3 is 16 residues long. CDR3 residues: CSAAGTGGVGDQPQHF. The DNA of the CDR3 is TGCAGCGCCGCCGGGACAGGGGGCGTTGGTGATCAGCCCCAGCATTTT.

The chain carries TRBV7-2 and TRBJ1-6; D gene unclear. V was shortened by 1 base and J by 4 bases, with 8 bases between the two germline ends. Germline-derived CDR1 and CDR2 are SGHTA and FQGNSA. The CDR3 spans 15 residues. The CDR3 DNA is TGTGCCAGCAGCTTAGGGGAGGGTTATAATTCACCCCTCCACTTT. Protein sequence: CASSLGEGYNSPLHF.

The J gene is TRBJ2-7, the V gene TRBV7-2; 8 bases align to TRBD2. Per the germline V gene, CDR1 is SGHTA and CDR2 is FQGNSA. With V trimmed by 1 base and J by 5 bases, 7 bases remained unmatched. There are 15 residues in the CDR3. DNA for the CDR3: TGTGCCAGCAGCTTAGGGGGTGCGGGGGGAGACGAGCAGTACTTC. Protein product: CASSLGGAGGDEQYF.

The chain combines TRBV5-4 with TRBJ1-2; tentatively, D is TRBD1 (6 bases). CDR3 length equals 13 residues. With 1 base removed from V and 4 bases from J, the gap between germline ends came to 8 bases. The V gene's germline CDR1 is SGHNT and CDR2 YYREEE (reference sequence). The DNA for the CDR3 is TGTGCCAGCAGCTTGCAGGGGTCCTATGGCTACACCTTC. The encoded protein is CASSLQGSYGYTF.

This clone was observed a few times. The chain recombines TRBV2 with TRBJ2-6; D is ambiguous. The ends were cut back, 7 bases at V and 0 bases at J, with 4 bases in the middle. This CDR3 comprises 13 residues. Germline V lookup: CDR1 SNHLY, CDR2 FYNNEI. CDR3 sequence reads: CASMRSGANVLTF. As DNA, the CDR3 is TGTGCCAGCATGCGCTCTGGGGCCAACGTCCTGACTTTC.

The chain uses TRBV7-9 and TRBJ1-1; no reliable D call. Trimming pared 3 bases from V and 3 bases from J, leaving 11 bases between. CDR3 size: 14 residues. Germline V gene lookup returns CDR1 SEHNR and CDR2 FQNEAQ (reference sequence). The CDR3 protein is CASSFGGADTEAFF. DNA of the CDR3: TGTGCCAGCAGCTTTGGAGGTGCGGACACTGAAGCTTTCTTT.

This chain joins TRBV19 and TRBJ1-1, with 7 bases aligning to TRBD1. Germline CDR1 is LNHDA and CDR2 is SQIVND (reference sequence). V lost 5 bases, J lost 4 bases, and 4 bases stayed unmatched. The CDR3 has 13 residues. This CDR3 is CASSGRQGTEAFF. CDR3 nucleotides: TGTGCCAGTAGTGGGCGACAGGGCACTGAAGCTTTCTTT.

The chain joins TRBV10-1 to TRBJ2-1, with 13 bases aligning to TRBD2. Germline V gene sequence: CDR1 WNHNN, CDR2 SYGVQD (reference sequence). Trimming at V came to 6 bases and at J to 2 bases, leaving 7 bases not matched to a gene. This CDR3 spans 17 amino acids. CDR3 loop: CASRARLAGGTYNEQFF. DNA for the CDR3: TGCGCCAGCAGGGCAAGACTAGCGGGGGGAACCTACAATGAGCAGTTCTTC.

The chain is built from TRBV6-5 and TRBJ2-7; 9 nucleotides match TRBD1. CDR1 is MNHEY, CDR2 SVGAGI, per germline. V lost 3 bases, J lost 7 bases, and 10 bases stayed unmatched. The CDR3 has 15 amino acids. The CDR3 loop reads CASSYSGTGLGEQYF. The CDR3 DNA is TGTGCCAGCAGTTATTCCGGGACAGGGCTAGGGGAGCAGTACTTC.

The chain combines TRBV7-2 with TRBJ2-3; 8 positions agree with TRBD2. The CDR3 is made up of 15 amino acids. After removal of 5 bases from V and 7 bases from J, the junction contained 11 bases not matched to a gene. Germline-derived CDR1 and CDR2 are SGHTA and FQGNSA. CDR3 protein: CASSPGGGTLNTQYF. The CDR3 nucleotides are TGTGCCAGCAGCCCCGGGGGGGGAACGCTGAATACGCAGTATTTT.

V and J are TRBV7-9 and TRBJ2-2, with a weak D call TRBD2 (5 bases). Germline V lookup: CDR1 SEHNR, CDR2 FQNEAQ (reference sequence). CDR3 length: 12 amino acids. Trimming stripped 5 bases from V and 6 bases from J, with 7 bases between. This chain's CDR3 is CASSRDSGELFF. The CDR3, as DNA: TGTGCCAGCAGCCGGGATTCCGGGGAGCTGTTTTTT.

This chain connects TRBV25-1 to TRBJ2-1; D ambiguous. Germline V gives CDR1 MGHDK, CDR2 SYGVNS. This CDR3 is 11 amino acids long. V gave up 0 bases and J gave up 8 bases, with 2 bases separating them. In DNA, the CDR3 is TGTGCCAGCAGTGAATACGATGAGCAGTTCTTC. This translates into CASSEYDEQFF.

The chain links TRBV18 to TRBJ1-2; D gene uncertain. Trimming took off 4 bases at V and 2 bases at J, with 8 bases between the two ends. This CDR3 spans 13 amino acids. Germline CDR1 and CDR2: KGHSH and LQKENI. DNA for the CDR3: TGTGCCAGCTCACTGGGCGTAAACTATGGCTACACCTTC. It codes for CASSLGVNYGYTF.